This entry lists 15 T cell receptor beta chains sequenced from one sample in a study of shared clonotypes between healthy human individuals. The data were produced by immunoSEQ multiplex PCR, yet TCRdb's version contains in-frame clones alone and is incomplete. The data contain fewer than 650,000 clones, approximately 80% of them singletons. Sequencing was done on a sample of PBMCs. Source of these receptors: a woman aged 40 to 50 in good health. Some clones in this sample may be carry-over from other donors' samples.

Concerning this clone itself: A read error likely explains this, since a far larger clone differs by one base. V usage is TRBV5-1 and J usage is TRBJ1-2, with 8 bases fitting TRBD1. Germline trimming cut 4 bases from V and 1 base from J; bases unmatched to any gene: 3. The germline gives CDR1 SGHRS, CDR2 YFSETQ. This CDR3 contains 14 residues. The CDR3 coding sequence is TGCGCCAGCAGCAAGGGACAGGATAACTATGGCTACACCTTC. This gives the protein CASSKGQDNYGYTF.

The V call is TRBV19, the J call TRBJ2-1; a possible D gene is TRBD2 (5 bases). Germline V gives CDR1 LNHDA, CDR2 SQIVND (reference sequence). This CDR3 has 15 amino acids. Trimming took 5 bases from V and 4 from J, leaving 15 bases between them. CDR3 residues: CASSLEGQTYNEQFF. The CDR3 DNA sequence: TGTGCCAGTAGTCTCGAGGGCCAAACTTACAATGAGCAGTTCTTC.

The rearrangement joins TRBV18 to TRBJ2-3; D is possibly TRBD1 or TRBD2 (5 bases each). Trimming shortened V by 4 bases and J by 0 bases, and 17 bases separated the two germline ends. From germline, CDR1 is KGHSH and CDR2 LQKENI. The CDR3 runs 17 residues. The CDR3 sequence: CASSQTRDLTSTDTQYF. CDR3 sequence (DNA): TGTGCCAGCTCACAAACTAGGGACCTAACTAGCACAGATACGCAGTATTTT.

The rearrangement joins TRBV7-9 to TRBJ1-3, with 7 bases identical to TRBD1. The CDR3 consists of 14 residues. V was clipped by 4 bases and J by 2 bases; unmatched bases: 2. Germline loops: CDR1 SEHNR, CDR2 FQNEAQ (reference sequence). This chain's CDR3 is CASSYGQAGNTIYF. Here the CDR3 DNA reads TGTGCCAGCAGCTATGGACAGGCTGGAAACACCATATATTTT. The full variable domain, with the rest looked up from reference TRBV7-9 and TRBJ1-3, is DTGVSQNPRHKITKRGQNVTFRCDPISEHNRLYWYRQTLGQGPEFLTYFQNEAQLEKSRLLSDRFSAERPKGSFSTLEIQRTEQGDSAMYLCASSYGQAGNTIYFGEGSWLTVV.

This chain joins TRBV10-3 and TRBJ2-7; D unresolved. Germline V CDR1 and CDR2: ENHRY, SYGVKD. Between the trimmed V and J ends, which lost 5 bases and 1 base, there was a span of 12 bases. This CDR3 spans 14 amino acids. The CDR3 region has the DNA TGTGCCATCAGTCAAGACGGAAGGTCCTACGAGCAGTACTTC. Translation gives CAISQDGRSYEQYF.

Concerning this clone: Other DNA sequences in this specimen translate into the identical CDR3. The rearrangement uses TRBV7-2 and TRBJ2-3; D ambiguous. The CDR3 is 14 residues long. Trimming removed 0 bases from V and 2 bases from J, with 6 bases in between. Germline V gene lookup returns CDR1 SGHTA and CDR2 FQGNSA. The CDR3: CASSLAWSTDTQYF. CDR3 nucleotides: TGTGCCAGCAGCTTAGCCTGGTCCACAGATACGCAGTATTTT. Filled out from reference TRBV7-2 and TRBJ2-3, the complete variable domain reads GAGVSQSPSNKVTEKGKDVELRCDPISGHTALYWYRQSLGQGLEFLIYFQGNSAPDKSGLPSDRFSAERTGGSVSTLTIQRTQQEDSAVYLCASSLAWSTDTQYFGPGTRLTVL.

CDR3 amino acids: CATRTDGAYEQYF. In DNA, the CDR3 is TGTGCCACCCGGACTGACGGGGCCTACGAGCAGTACTTC. The V call is TRBV15, the J call TRBJ2-7; possibly TRBD2 for D (5 bases). Germline lookup yields CDR1 LNHNV and CDR2 YYDKDF (reference sequence). V lost 8 bases and J lost 2, with 13 bases in between. The CDR3 is 13 amino acids.

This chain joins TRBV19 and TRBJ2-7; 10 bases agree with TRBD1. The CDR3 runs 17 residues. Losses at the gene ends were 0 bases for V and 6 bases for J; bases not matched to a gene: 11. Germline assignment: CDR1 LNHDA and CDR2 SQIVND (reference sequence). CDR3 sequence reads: CASSIDWKDRGLGEQYF. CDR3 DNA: TGTGCCAGTAGTATAGATTGGAAAGACAGGGGGCTGGGCGAGCAGTACTTC.

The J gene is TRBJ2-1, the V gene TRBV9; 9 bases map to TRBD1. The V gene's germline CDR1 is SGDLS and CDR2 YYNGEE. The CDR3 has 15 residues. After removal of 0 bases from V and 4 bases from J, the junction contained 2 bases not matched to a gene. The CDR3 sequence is CASSVGDREYNEQFF. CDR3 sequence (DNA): TGTGCCAGCAGCGTAGGGGACAGGGAATACAATGAGCAGTTCTTC.

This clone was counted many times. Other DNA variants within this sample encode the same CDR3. The CDR3 DNA sequence: TGCGCCAGCAGCCACCCCGGGACAGGGCTCTACGAGCAGTACTTC. Protein sequence: CASSHPGTGLYEQYF. This chain joins TRBV4-1 and TRBJ2-7, with 9 positions matching TRBD1. Germline CDR1 and CDR2: MGHRA and YSYEKL. V trimming: 3 bases; J trimming: 3 bases; junction bases outside the gene matches: 6. The CDR3 sequence is 15 residues long.

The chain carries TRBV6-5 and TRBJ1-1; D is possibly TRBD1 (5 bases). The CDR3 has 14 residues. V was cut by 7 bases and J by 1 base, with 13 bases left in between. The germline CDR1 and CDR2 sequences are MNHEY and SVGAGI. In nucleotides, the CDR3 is TGTGCCAGCATGAGGGACGCAACGAACACTGAAGCTTTCTTT. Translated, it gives CASMRDATNTEAFF.

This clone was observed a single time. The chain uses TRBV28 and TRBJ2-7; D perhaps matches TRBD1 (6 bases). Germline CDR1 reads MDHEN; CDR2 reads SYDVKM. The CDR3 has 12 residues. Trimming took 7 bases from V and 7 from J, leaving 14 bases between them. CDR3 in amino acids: CASTQGFREQYF. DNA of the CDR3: TGTGCCAGCACACAGGGTTTCAGAGAGCAGTACTTC.

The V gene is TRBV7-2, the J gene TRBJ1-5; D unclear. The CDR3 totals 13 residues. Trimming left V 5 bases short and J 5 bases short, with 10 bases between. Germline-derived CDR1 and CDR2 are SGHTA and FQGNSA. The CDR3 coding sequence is TGTGCCAGCAGCCTAATTCATGATCAGCCCCAGCATTTT. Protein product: CASSLIHDQPQHF.

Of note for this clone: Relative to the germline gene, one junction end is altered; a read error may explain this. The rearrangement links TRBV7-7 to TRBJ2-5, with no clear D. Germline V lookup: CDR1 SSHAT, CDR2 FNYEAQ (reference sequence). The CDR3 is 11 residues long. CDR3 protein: CASSAGETQYF. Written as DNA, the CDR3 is TGTGCTAGCAGCGCCGGGGAGACCCAGTACTTC. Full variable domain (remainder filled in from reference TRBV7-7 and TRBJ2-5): GAGVSQSPRYKVTKRGQDVTLRCDPISSHATLYWYQQALGQGPEFLTYFNYEAQPDKSGLPSDRFSAERPEGSISTLTIQRTEQRDSAMYRCASSAGETQYFGPGTRLLVL.

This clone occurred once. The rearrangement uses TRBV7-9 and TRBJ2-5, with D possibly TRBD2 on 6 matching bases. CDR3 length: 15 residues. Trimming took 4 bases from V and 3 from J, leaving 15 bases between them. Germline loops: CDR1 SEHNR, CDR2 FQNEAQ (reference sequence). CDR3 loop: CASSYESGFEETQYF. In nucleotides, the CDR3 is TGTGCCAGCAGCTACGAAAGCGGGTTCGAAGAGACCCAGTACTTC.